The T cell receptor beta chain described here comes from a study of blood T cell repertoires in COVID-19. Measured with immunoSEQ multiplex PCR; TCRdb has only the in-frame clones, and not every one. The repertoire has over 250,000 clones, 87% of them found once; the top ten carry approximately 1.5%. V trimming: 3 bases; J trimming: 4 bases; junction bases outside the gene matches: 2. The CDR3 spans 14 residues. CDR1 is LNHDA, CDR2 SQIVND, per germline (reference sequence). The sequence came from a woman between 35 and 50 years old who had recovered from COVID-19. The source material was peripheral blood. The chain recombines TRBV19 with TRBJ2-1; TRBD2 aligns across 8 bases. In DNA, the CDR3 is TGTGCCAGTAGTATGATAGCGGGGTACAATGAGCAGTTCTTC. It is translated as CASSMIAGYNEQFF.